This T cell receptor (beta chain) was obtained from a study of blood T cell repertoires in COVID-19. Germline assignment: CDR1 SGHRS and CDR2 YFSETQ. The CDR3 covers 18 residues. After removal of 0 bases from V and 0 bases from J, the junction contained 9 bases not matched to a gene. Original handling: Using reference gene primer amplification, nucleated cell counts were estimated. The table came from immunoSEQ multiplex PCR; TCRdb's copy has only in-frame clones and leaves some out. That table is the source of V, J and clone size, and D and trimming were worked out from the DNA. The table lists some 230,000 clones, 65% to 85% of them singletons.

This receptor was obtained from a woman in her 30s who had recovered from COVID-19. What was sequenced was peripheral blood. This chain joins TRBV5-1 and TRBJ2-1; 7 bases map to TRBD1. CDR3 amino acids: CASSLAPVTGSSYNEQFF. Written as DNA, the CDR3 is TGCGCCAGCAGCTTGGCCCCTGTGACAGGGAGCTCCTACAATGAGCAGTTCTTC.